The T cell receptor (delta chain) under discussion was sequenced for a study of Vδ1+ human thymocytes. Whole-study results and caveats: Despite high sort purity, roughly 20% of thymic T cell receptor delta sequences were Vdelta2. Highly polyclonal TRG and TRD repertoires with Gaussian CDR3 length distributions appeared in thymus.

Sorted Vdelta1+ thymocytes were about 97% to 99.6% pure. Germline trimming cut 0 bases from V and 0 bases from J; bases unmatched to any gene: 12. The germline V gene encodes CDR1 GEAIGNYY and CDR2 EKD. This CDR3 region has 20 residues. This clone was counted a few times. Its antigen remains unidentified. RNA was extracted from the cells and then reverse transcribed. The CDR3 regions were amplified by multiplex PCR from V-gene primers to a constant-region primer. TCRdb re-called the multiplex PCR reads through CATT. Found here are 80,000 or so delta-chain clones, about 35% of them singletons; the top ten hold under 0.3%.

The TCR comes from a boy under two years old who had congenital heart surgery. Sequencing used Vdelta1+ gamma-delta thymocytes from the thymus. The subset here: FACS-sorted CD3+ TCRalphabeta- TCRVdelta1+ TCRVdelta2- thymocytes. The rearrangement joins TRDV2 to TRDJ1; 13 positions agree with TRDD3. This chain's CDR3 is CACDTGSNWGIRSYTDKLIF. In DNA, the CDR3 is TGTGCCTGTGACACCGGGTCAAACTGGGGGATACGATCGTACACCGATAAACTCATCTTT.